What follows are 24 T cell receptor beta chains derived from one specimen sequenced in a study of blood T cell repertoires in COVID-19. Generated by immunoSEQ multiplex PCR, the TCRdb table keeps only in-frame clones and is missing some. The table lists around 300,000 clones, 88% of them singletons, with 1.5% to 2% in the top ten. The specimen sequenced was peripheral blood. The receptors originated from a woman between 25 and 40 years old with COVID-19, enrolled during active disease.

Here the CDR3 reads CATSRDDRGGYTF. Here the CDR3 DNA reads TGTGCCACCAGCAGGGACGACAGGGGTGGCTACACCTTC. V usage is TRBV15 and J usage is TRBJ1-2; 8 nucleotides match TRBD1. CDR1 and CDR2 from the germline V gene are LNHNV and YYDKDF (reference sequence). J lost 7 bases, V lost 3 bases, and 4 bases had no gene match. This CDR3 has 13 amino acids.

V usage is TRBV28 and J usage is TRBJ1-3; possibly TRBD1 for D (5 bases). CDR1 and CDR2 (germline): MDHEN, SYDVKM. Trimming took 2 bases from V and 3 from J, leaving 11 bases between them. CDR3 length equals 15 residues. The DNA for the CDR3 is TGTGCCAGCAGTTTAGGGGGGACTGTTGGAAACACCATATATTTT. Translating gives CASSLGGTVGNTIYF.

This clone occurred once. DNA for the CDR3: TGTGCCAGTAGCAGGGACAAATTTAATGAAAAACTGTTTTTT. Its protein product is CASSRDKFNEKLFF. V and J are TRBV19 and TRBJ1-4, with a tentative D call TRBD1 (6 bases). The CDR3 runs to 14 residues. CDR1 is LNHDA, CDR2 SQIVND, per germline (reference sequence). Deletions cut 6 bases from V and 4 bases from J, with 12 bases between.

This chain connects TRBV6-5 to TRBJ2-7, with 7 bases that match TRBD1. J lost 1 base, V lost 0 bases, and 3 bases had no gene match. Germline V gene data show CDR1 as MNHEY and CDR2 as SVGAGI. CDR3 length: 15 amino acids. The chain's CDR3 is CASSYSAGGSYEQYF. The CDR3, as DNA: TGTGCCAGCAGTTACTCTGCAGGGGGATCCTACGAGCAGTACTTC.

The chain joins TRBV29-1 to TRBJ1-2; D ambiguous. The CDR3 runs to 10 residues. V was cut by 6 bases and J by 6 bases, with 8 bases left in between. Germline CDR1 SQVTM, CDR2 ANQGSEA. In DNA form, the CDR3 reads TGCAGCGTCCACTATGATGGCTACACCTTC. Translation gives CSVHYDGYTF.

The V call is TRBV11-2, the J call TRBJ2-3; D perhaps matches TRBD1 (5 bases). Per the germline V gene, CDR1 is SGHAT and CDR2 is FQNNGV. This CDR3 is built from 15 residues. V was trimmed by 2 bases and J by 1 base, leaving 10 bases between them. As DNA, the CDR3 is TGTGCCAGCAGCTTACGTGGACACCGCACAGATACGCAGTATTTT. Amino acids: CASSLRGHRTDTQYF.

Details on this clone: This same CDR3 is encoded by further DNA sequences in the sample. This chain uses TRBV19 with TRBJ1-5, with 9 bases that match TRBD1. Per the germline V gene, CDR1 is LNHDA and CDR2 is SQIVND (reference sequence). The CDR3 has 14 residues. Unmatched junction bases numbered 1, after V lost 3 bases and J lost 4 bases. CDR3 residues: CASSIGTGNQPQHF. CDR3 DNA sequence: TGTGCCAGTAGTATTGGGACAGGGAATCAGCCCCAGCATTTT.

The CDR3 loop reads CASSYSSGQGGSPLHF. The DNA of the CDR3 is TGTGCCAGCAGCTACAGCTCGGGACAGGGTGGCTCACCCCTCCACTTT. The V gene is TRBV6-5, the J gene TRBJ1-6; 9 bases fit TRBD1. V lost 6 bases, J lost 10 bases, and 13 bases stayed unmatched. The CDR3 runs to 16 residues. From germline, CDR1 is MNHEY and CDR2 SVGAGI.

V gene TRBV13 combines with J gene TRBJ2-5; D is possibly TRBD1 (6 bases). CDR1 is PRHDT, CDR2 FYEKMQ, per germline (reference sequence). The CDR3 loop spans 17 amino acids. V was pared by 4 bases and J by 1 base, with 19 bases between. This CDR3 is CASSSRQDLSIQETQYF. CDR3 coding DNA: TGTGCCAGCAGCTCTCGACAGGACCTTAGCATCCAAGAGACCCAGTACTTC.

The genes are TRBV11-2 and TRBJ2-1; 7 bases align to TRBD2. Trimming cost V 0 bases and J 12 bases; bases outside gene matches: 8. There are 14 residues in the CDR3. Looked up from germline, CDR1 is SGHAT and CDR2 is FQNNGV. The CDR3 loop is CASSLDREERAQFF. DNA of the CDR3: TGTGCCAGCAGCTTAGATCGGGAGGAGCGCGCGCAGTTCTTC.

CDR3 coding DNA: TGCGCCAGCAGCTTGAAAGAAGCGCTTGGTGGCTACACCTTC. It specifies CASSLKEALGGYTF. The rearrangement uses TRBV5-1 and TRBJ1-2; D is undetermined. The CDR3 covers 14 residues. CDR1 is SGHRS, CDR2 YFSETQ, per germline. V was cut by 1 base and J by 7 bases, with 14 bases left in between.

The rearrangement uses TRBV27 and TRBJ2-7; 8 nucleotides line up with TRBD2. The J segment lost 3 bases and the V segment lost 5 bases, leaving 6 bases of the junction unmatched. The CDR3 spans 14 residues. From germline, CDR1 is MNHEY and CDR2 SMNVEV (reference sequence). In DNA, the CDR3 is TGTGCCAGCAGTCCCCGGACTAGCTACTACGAGCAGTACTTC. Translating it yields CASSPRTSYYEQYF.

The chain's CDR3 is CATSRDPSGEQYV. DNA for the CDR3: TGTGCCACCAGCAGAGATCCCAGTGGCGAGCAGTACGTC. The chain carries TRBV15 and TRBJ2-7; D is undetermined. The germline V gene encodes CDR1 LNHNV and CDR2 YYDKDF (reference sequence). Trimming removed 0 bases at V and 6 bases at J, with 9 bases between. The CDR3 spans 13 residues.

The rearrangement uses TRBV7-9 and TRBJ2-5; D call uncertain. The CDR3 is 13 residues long. Germline values: CDR1 SEHNR, CDR2 FQNEAQ (reference sequence). V was trimmed by 7 bases and J by 2 bases, leaving 11 bases between them. CDR3 loop: CASTGILQETQYF. Written as DNA, the CDR3 is TGTGCCAGCACGGGCATCCTGCAAGAGACCCAGTACTTC.

The chain is built from TRBV4-2 and TRBJ1-1, with D unresolved. The CDR3 totals 11 residues. Trimming took 4 bases from V and 7 from J, leaving 7 bases between them. Germline V gives CDR1 LGHNA, CDR2 YNFKEQ. The CDR3 sequence is CASSPGIEAFF. The DNA of the CDR3 is TGTGCCAGCAGCCCCGGGATTGAAGCTTTCTTT.

The chain is built from TRBV27 and TRBJ1-2, with 7 bases aligning to TRBD1. The ends lost 6 bases at V and 8 bases at J; junction bases unmatched: 9. CDR3 length: 13 amino acids. Germline V gene lookup returns CDR1 MNHEY and CDR2 SMNVEV (reference sequence). The CDR3 DNA sequence: TGTGCCAGCAGCCAACAGGGGTCGTGGGGCTACACCTTC. It is translated as CASSQQGSWGYTF.

The chain has TRBV10-2 and TRBJ1-5; unclear D gene. V was shortened by 7 bases and J by 3 bases, with 10 bases between the two germline ends. Germline lookup yields CDR1 WSHSY and CDR2 SAAADI. CDR3 length equals 13 residues. The CDR3 region is CASNEGINQPQHF. In DNA, the CDR3 is TGCGCCAGCAACGAGGGCATCAATCAGCCCCAGCATTTT.

The chain uses TRBV5-4 and TRBJ2-1; TRBD1 agrees at 9 bases. The CDR3 runs to 14 residues. Losses at the gene ends were 2 bases for V and 7 bases for J; bases not matched to a gene: 4. Germline CDR1 reads SGHNT; CDR2 reads YYREEE (reference sequence). CDR3 protein: CASSFDRGYNEQFF. The CDR3 bases are TGTGCCAGCAGCTTCGACAGGGGGTATAATGAGCAGTTCTTC.

The V call is TRBV9, the J call TRBJ2-2, with 8 bases fitting TRBD2. Germline CDR1 SGDLS, CDR2 YYNGEE. This CDR3 region has 15 residues. V lost 3 bases, J lost 6 bases, and 7 bases stayed unmatched. DNA for the CDR3: TGTGCCAGCAGCGCGGGACTAGGTCTGGCCGGGGAGCTGTTTTTT. Translated, it gives CASSAGLGLAGELFF.

The chain uses TRBV3-1 (or the pseudogene TRBV3-2) and TRBJ2-5, with 8 bases lining up with TRBD2. V lost 3 bases, J lost 3 bases, and 3 bases stayed unmatched. Germline CDR1 reads LGHDT; CDR2 reads YNNKEL (reference sequence). The CDR3 is made up of 14 amino acids. CDR3 amino acids: CASSHTSGKETQYF. The CDR3 region has the DNA TGTGCCAGCAGCCATACTAGCGGAAAAGAGACCCAGTACTTC.

The CDR3 DNA reads as TGTGCCAGCAGTGCCGACAGGGGAACTTACAATGAGCAGTTCTTC. Its translation: CASSADRGTYNEQFF. The chain employs TRBV28 and TRBJ2-1, with 8 bases identical to TRBD1. V shed 5 bases and J 4 bases; nucleotides not matched to a gene: 7. The V gene's germline CDR1 is MDHEN and CDR2 SYDVKM. The CDR3 extends over 15 amino acids. Together with reference TRBV28 and TRBJ2-1, the CDR3 gives the full variable domain: DVKVTQSSRYLVKRTGEKVFLECVQDMDHENMFWYRQDPGLGLRLIYFSYDVKMKEKGDIPEGYSVSREKKERFSLILESASTNQTSMYLCASSADRGTYNEQFFGPGTRLTVL.

The rearrangement joins TRBV6-5 to TRBJ1-4, with 7 bases fitting TRBD1. The CDR3 spans 13 residues. The germline V gene encodes CDR1 MNHEY and CDR2 SVGAGI. V dropped 11 bases and J dropped 8; count of bases not matched to a gene: 11. The chain's CDR3 is CAAIQGRGEKLFF. The DNA for the CDR3 is TGTGCCGCGATACAGGGGAGAGGCGAAAAACTGTTTTTT.

This clone was seen only once. This chain links TRBV27 with TRBJ2-3; D possibly corresponds to TRBD1 (6 bases). The germline gives CDR1 MNHEY, CDR2 SMNVEV (reference sequence). Trimming shortened V by 6 bases and J by 3 bases, and 13 bases separated the two germline ends. This CDR3 has 14 residues. The CDR3 DNA sequence: TGTGCCAGCAGACAGGGTGGAAATACAGATACGCAGTATTTT. It translates to CASRQGGNTDTQYF.

Concerning this clone: The sample holds other DNA sequences that translate to the same CDR3. This chain links TRBV7-9 with TRBJ1-1; D is possibly TRBD1 (6 bases). Germline V gene lookup returns CDR1 SEHNR and CDR2 FQNEAQ (reference sequence). This CDR3 spans 13 amino acids. Between the trimmed V and J ends, which lost 4 bases and 5 bases, there was a span of 11 bases. CDR3 nucleotides: TGTGCCAGCAGCTCACAGGGAGGGACTGAAGCTTTCTTT. The encoded protein is CASSSQGGTEAFF.